The 5 T cell receptor beta chains in this list originate from one sample, sequenced in a study of shared clonotypes between healthy human individuals. Assay: immunoSEQ multiplex PCR; the TCRdb copy retains only in-frame clones and omits some. The sample consists of about 2 million clones, over 85% of them appearing once. CD8 cells classed as naive were CD45RO-negative and positively selected for CCR7, excluding terminally differentiated effector memory CD45RA+ cells. The sample was naive CD8+ T cells sorted from blood. These receptors all stem from a man younger than 35 in good health.

The table lists this clone with a count of one. The CDR3: CASSGHSGGDYQETQYF. CDR3 nucleotide sequence: TGCGCCAGCAGCGGCCATAGCGGGGGGGATTACCAAGAGACCCAGTACTTC. This chain links TRBV4-1 with TRBJ2-5, with TRBD2 matching 11 bases. Per the germline V gene, CDR1 is MGHRA and CDR2 is YSYEKL. The CDR3 extends over 17 amino acids. Unmatched junction bases numbered 8, after V lost 5 bases and J lost 0 bases.

V and J are TRBV7-8 and TRBJ2-7, with 12 bases identical to TRBD2. Germline V gene data show CDR1 as SGHVS and CDR2 as FQNEAQ. This CDR3 region has 17 residues. The junction had 7 bases not matched to a gene; V was cut back by 4 bases and J by 0 bases. The CDR3 protein is CASSYGLAGTRSYEQYF. CDR3 DNA sequence: TGTGCCAGCAGCTACGGACTAGCGGGAACCCGCTCCTACGAGCAGTACTTC. Using reference TRBV7-8 and TRBJ2-7 for the parts outside the CDR3, the full variable domain is GAGVSQSPRYKVAKRGQDVALRCDPISGHVSLFWYQQALGQGPEFLTYFQNEAQLDKSGLPSDRFFAERPEGSVSTLKIQRTQQEDSAVYLCASSYGLAGTRSYEQYFGPGTRLTVT.

V gene TRBV27 combines with J gene TRBJ2-7, with 9 bases lining up with TRBD1. Trimming at V came to 5 bases and at J to 6 bases, leaving 2 bases not matched to a gene. The length of the CDR3 is 12 residues. The germline CDR1 and CDR2 sequences are MNHEY and SMNVEV (reference sequence). The CDR3: CASSATGGEQYF. As DNA, the CDR3 is TGTGCCAGCAGTGCGACAGGGGGCGAGCAGTACTTC.

The chain uses TRBV6-5 and TRBJ1-1, with D unclear. CDR3 length: 13 amino acids. Trimming pared 5 bases from V and 2 bases from J, leaving 9 bases between. Germline loops: CDR1 MNHEY, CDR2 SVGAGI. The chain's CDR3 is CASSQEINTEAFF. The CDR3 nucleotides read TGTGCCAGCAGTCAGGAGATAAACACTGAAGCTTTCTTT.

V gene TRBV6-5 combines with J gene TRBJ2-7; D might be TRBD2 (6 bases). The germline CDR1 and CDR2 sequences are MNHEY and SVGAGI. V lost 6 bases and J lost 2, with 17 bases in between. This CDR3 spans 15 amino acids. In DNA, the CDR3 is TGTGCCAGCAGCCGGATGGGGGGTAGTCCCTACGAGCAGTACTTC. It is translated as CASSRMGGSPYEQYF.